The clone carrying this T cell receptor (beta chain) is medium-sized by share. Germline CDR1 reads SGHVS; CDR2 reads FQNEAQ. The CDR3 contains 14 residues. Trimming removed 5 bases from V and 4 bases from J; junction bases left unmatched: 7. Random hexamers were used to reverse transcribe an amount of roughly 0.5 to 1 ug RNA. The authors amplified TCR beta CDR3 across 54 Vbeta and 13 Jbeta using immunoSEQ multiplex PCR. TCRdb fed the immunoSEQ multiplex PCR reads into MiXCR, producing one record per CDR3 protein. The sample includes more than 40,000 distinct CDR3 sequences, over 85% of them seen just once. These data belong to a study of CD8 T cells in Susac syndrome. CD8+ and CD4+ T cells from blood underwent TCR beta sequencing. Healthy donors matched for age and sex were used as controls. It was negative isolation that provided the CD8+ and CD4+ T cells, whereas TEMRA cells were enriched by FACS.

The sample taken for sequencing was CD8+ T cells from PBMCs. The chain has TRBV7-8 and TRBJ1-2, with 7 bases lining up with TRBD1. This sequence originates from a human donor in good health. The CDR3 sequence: CASSPGQAVYGYTF. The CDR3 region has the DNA TGTGCCAGCAGCCCTGGACAGGCCGTCTATGGCTACACCTTC.